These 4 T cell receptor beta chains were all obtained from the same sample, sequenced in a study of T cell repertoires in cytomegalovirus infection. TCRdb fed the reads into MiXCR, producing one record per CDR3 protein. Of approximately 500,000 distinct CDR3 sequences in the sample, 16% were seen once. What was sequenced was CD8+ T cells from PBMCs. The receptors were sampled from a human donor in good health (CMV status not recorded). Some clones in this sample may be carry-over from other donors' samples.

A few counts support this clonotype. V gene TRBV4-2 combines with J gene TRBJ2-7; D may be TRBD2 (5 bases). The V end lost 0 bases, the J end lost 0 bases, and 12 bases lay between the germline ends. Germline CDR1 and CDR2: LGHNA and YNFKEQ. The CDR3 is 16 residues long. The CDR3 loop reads CASSQDRAESSYEQYF. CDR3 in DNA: TGTGCCAGCAGCCAAGACCGAGCGGAAAGCTCCTACGAGCAGTACTTC.

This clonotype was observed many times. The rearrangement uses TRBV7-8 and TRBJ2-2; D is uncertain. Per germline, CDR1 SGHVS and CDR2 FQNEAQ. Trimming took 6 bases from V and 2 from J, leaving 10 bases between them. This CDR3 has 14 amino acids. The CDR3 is CASRSQDNTGELFF. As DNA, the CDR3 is TGTGCCAGCAGGTCCCAGGACAACACCGGGGAGCTGTTTTTT.

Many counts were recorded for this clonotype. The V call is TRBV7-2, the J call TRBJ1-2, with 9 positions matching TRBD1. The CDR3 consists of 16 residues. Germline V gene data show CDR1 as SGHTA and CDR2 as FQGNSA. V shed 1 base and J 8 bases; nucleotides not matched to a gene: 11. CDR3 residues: CASSLERGTGRGGYTF. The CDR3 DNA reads TGTGCCAGCAGCTTAGAGAGAGGGACAGGGCGAGGGGGCTACACCTTC. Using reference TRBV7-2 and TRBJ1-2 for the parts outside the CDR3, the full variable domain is GAGVSQSPSNKVTEKGKDVELRCDPISGHTALYWYRQSLGQGLEFLIYFQGNSAPDKSGLPSDRFSAERTGGSVSTLTIQRTQQEDSAVYLCASSLERGTGRGGYTFGSGTRLTVV.

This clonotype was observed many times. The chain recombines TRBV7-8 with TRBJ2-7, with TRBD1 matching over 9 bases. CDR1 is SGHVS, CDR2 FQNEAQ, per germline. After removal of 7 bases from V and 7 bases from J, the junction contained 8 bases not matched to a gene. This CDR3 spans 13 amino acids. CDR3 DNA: TGTGCCAGCAAAGGGACAGGGAGTCGGGAGCAGTACTTC. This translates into CASKGTGSREQYF.